The text below deals with one T cell receptor (beta chain). Its antigen is undetermined. Library construction for TCR beta used iRepertoire HTBI primers and Arm-PCR of CDR3 regions. TCRdb analysed the multiplex PCR reads with MiXCR anew, one entry per CDR3 protein. The table records about 540,000 distinct CDR3 sequences, approximately 13% of them present only once. The data are from a study of regulatory T cells in long-lasting Graves disease. Whole-study findings and limits: Whereas 966 public clonotypes were shared by new patients, persistent patients shared more, at about 2,500.

Time point meaning: newly diagnosed GD, antithyroid drugs for less than 3 months. PBMC-derived RNA was used for the TCR library. The authors diagnosed Graves' disease using American Thyroid Association guidelines. The germline V gene has CDR1 KGHSH and CDR2 LQKENI. CDR3 length: 16 amino acids. J gave up 5 bases and V 3 bases, and 12 bases lay outside the gene matches. These data were also filed under a second study, of T cells in Graves' hyperthyroidism and ophthalmopathy. As that study records: Clinical symptoms, serum thyroxine and TRAb, thyroid ultrasound and orbital computed tomography together formed the diagnostic basis. TCR CDR3 underwent first-round RT-PCR with the HTBI primer set.

V usage is TRBV18 and J usage is TRBJ1-2, with TRBD1 identical over 7 bases. This receptor was taken from a man aged 30 to 39 with Graves disease. The source was peripheral blood mononuclear cells (PBMCs), collected at new diagnosis, from a patient treated with antithyroid drugs. The CDR3 protein is CASSPDLAGGIYGYTF. The CDR3 region has the DNA TGTGCCAGCTCACCGGATCTCGCAGGGGGAATTTATGGCTACACCTTC.